These 17 T cell receptor beta chains share one sample of origin, sequenced in a study of cytomegalovirus exposure and HLA in healthy donors. PCR was performed using 60 Vbeta and 13 Jbeta primers. The table came from immunoSEQ multiplex PCR; TCRdb's copy has only in-frame clones and leaves some out. Among 150,000 to 200,000 clones listed, 80% were seen once. The sequencing sample was made of PBMCs. These receptors all come from a young man in good health and CMV-seropositive.

The V and J genes are TRBV4-3 and TRBJ1-2, with D unclear. CDR3 size: 14 residues. V lost 0 bases to trimming and J lost 8 bases, with 13 bases between them. Germline loops: CDR1 LGHNA, CDR2 YSLEER. CDR3 coding DNA: TGCGCCAGCAGCCAAGACACTGCCGGTCGGGGCTACACCTTC. Translation gives CASSQDTAGRGYTF.

This rearrangement joins TRBV6-5 to TRBJ1-4; D ambiguous. V was shortened by 2 bases and J by 5 bases, with 15 bases between the two germline ends. Germline V gene lookup returns CDR1 MNHEY and CDR2 SVGAGI. The CDR3 sequence is 16 residues long. CDR3 protein: CASSYTQQFSNEKLFF. The CDR3 nucleotides read TGTGCCAGCAGTTACACGCAACAGTTTTCGAATGAAAAACTGTTTTTT.

The V call is TRBV9, the J call TRBJ1-1; D is unclear. Germline V gene lookup returns CDR1 SGDLS and CDR2 YYNGEE. Trimming stripped 2 bases from V and 3 bases from J, with 11 bases between. The CDR3 is 14 amino acids. The CDR3 region is CASSVEVGDTEAFF. CDR3 DNA sequence: TGTGCCAGCAGCGTGGAGGTCGGGGACACTGAAGCTTTCTTT.

In its sample, this clone was seen once. CDR3: CASSEDRFTEAFF. The CDR3 DNA reads TGTGCCAGCAGTGAAGACAGGTTCACTGAAGCTTTCTTT. This chain joins TRBV2 and TRBJ1-1, with D maybe TRBD1 (5 bases). Trimming removed 1 base from V and 4 bases from J, with 7 bases in between. The germline V gene has CDR1 SNHLY and CDR2 FYNNEI. The CDR3 has 13 amino acids.

The chain uses TRBV15 and TRBJ2-7; D is uncertain. This CDR3 comprises 13 residues. Germline CDR1 and CDR2: LNHNV and YYDKDF (reference sequence). The V gene lost 5 bases and the J gene lost 0 bases, with 8 bases spanning the gap. CDR3: CATSLYSSYEQYF. The CDR3 nucleotides read TGTGCCACCAGCTTGTACAGCTCCTACGAGCAGTACTTC.

This clone was counted only a few times. This CDR3 reads CASSDQANTGELFF. The CDR3 DNA reads TGTGCCAGCAGTGACCAGGCGAACACCGGGGAGCTGTTTTTT. The chain employs TRBV2 and TRBJ2-2; D is unresolved. The CDR3 extends over 14 amino acids. Germline CDR1 and CDR2: SNHLY and FYNNEI. V gave up 3 bases and J gave up 0 bases, with 5 bases separating them.

This clone appeared a few times. The chain has TRBV6-6 and TRBJ1-1; TRBD1 might be the D (5 bases). V shed 5 bases and J shed 4 bases, with 14 bases lying between them. The CDR3 spans 14 residues. Per germline, CDR1 MNHNY and CDR2 SVGAGI (reference sequence). This CDR3 is CASSPSGGGTEAFF. The CDR3 nucleotides read TGTGCCAGCAGTCCCAGCGGGGGGGGCACTGAAGCTTTCTTT.

This clone was detected only once. V and J are TRBV5-1 and TRBJ1-5, with D unresolved. CDR3 length equals 14 residues. Germline V gene lookup returns CDR1 SGHRS and CDR2 YFSETQ. The germline V and J ends were trimmed by 0 bases and 2 bases, with 6 bases remaining between them. CDR3 residues: CASSLVGGNQPQHF. For the CDR3, the DNA is TGCGCCAGCAGCTTGGTGGGAGGCAATCAGCCCCAGCATTTT.

This sequence joins TRBV18 and TRBJ1-5, with TRBD1 as a possible D gene (5 bases). Trimming cost V 2 bases and J 0 bases, with 8 bases left between them. In germline, CDR1 is KGHSH, CDR2 LQKENI. The CDR3 consists of 15 residues. CDR3 protein: CASSPTRDSNQPQHF. DNA for the CDR3: TGTGCCAGCTCACCAACCAGGGATAGCAATCAGCCCCAGCATTTT.

This sequence joins TRBV4-2 and TRBJ1-1; D perhaps matches TRBD1 (5 bases). Germline V CDR1 and CDR2: LGHNA, YNFKEQ. The germline V and J ends were trimmed by 0 bases and 3 bases, with 11 bases remaining between them. The CDR3 sequence is 15 residues long. CDR3 sequence reads: CASSQDQRGDTEAFF. The CDR3 DNA follows: TGTGCCAGCAGCCAAGATCAAAGGGGTGACACTGAAGCTTTCTTT.

This clone appeared once. The chain combines TRBV19 with TRBJ1-2; D might be TRBD1 (5 bases). Germline V gene lookup returns CDR1 LNHDA and CDR2 SQIVND (reference sequence). This CDR3 comprises 14 residues. Trimming took off 5 bases at V and 4 bases at J, with 14 bases between the two ends. The CDR3: CASSPRDGFYGYTF. The CDR3 nucleotides are TGTGCCAGTAGTCCGCGGGACGGCTTCTATGGCTACACCTTC.

This chain joins TRBV4-1 and TRBJ2-7; D is possibly TRBD2 (7 bases). V lost 1 base and J lost 5, with 21 bases in between. This CDR3 has 17 amino acids. In germline, CDR1 is MGHRA, CDR2 YSYEKL. CDR3 DNA: TGCGCCAGCAGCCAAGGGACTAGTGGGGGGGCGAGGCACGAGCAGTACTTC. Protein: CASSQGTSGGARHEQYF.

The chain carries TRBV6-1 and TRBJ1-2, with D maybe TRBD1 (6 bases). This CDR3 is built from 13 residues. Trimming stripped 6 bases from V and 8 bases from J, with 16 bases between. CDR1 MNHNS and CDR2 SASEGT come from the germline V gene. CDR3 residues: CASRYRSGAGYTF. CDR3 coding DNA: TGTGCCAGCAGATACCGTTCAGGGGCGGGCTACACCTTC.

The rearrangement uses TRBV19 and TRBJ1-5, with no clear D. This CDR3 contains 13 residues. Trimming left V 7 bases short and J 3 bases short, with 10 bases between. CDR1 is LNHDA and CDR2 is SQIVND in the germline V gene (reference sequence). The CDR3 loop is CASNGEYNQPQHF. CDR3 bases: TGTGCCAGTAACGGGGAATACAATCAGCCCCAGCATTTT. The whole variable domain, filled in from reference TRBV19 and TRBJ1-5, reads DGGITQSPKYLFRKEGQNVTLSCEQNLNHDAMYWYRQDPGQGLRLIYYSQIVNDFQKGDIAEGYSVSREKKESFPLTVTSAQKNPTAFYLCASNGEYNQPQHFGDGTRLSIL.

This rearrangement joins TRBV7-6 to TRBJ2-7; TRBD2 agrees at 8 bases. CDR1 is SGHVS, CDR2 FNYEAQ, per germline. J lost 0 bases, V lost 5 bases, and 12 bases had no gene match. The CDR3 totals 17 residues. CDR3 amino acids: CASSPGGLWDHSYEQYF. The CDR3 region has the DNA TGTGCCAGCAGCCCGGGGGGGCTGTGGGACCACTCCTACGAGCAGTACTTC.

Only a few counts were recorded for this clone. Additional DNA sequences in this sample encode the identical CDR3. V usage is TRBV7-2 and J usage is TRBJ1-1; 8 bases fit TRBD1. Germline V gene sequence: CDR1 SGHTA, CDR2 FQGNSA. Losses at the gene ends were 2 bases for V and 4 bases for J; bases not matched to a gene: 0. The CDR3 has 13 amino acids. The chain's CDR3 is CASSLTGGTEAFF. CDR3 nucleotides: TGTGCCAGCAGCTTAACAGGGGGCACTGAAGCTTTCTTT.

As for this clone: Germline and junction disagree at one end, which may indicate a read error. This rearrangement joins TRBV7-2 to TRBJ2-7; 8 nucleotides agree with TRBD1. This CDR3 has 14 amino acids. Germline V lookup: CDR1 SGHTA, CDR2 FQGNSA. For the CDR3, the DNA is TGTGCCAGCAGCTTGCGACAGGGGCCCTACGAGCAGTGCTTC. As protein: CASSLRQGPYEQCF.